The clone carrying this T cell receptor (beta chain) has just a few counts. This specimen belongs to a study of blood T cell repertoires in COVID-19. Study as a whole: The study drew acute and convalescent COVID-19 samples from the United States, Italy and Spain. The cDNA or gDNA used as material had been derived from T cells, B-cell-depleted T cells, or PBMCs.

V shed 7 bases and J shed 4 bases, with 13 bases lying between them. The CDR3 covers 13 residues. Germline V gene sequence: CDR1 MNHEY, CDR2 SVGAGI. Per the authors' pipeline: Amplifying reference gene primers gave estimates of nucleated cell counts. Only in-frame clones appear in the TCRdb table, and some are missing; sequencing was by immunoSEQ multiplex PCR. V and J calls and clone size are given by that table; D and trimming were obtained from the DNA. The sample includes around 200,000 clones, about 90% of them seen just once. The V gene is TRBV6-5, the J gene TRBJ1-1; D is perhaps TRBD1 (6 bases). The sequenced sample was peripheral blood. The receptor's source is a man between 40 and 49 years old with active or convalescent COVID-19. The CDR3 region has the DNA TGTGCCAGCAAGACAGGCTGGGGCACTGAAGCTTTCTTT. Translation gives CASKTGWGTEAFF.